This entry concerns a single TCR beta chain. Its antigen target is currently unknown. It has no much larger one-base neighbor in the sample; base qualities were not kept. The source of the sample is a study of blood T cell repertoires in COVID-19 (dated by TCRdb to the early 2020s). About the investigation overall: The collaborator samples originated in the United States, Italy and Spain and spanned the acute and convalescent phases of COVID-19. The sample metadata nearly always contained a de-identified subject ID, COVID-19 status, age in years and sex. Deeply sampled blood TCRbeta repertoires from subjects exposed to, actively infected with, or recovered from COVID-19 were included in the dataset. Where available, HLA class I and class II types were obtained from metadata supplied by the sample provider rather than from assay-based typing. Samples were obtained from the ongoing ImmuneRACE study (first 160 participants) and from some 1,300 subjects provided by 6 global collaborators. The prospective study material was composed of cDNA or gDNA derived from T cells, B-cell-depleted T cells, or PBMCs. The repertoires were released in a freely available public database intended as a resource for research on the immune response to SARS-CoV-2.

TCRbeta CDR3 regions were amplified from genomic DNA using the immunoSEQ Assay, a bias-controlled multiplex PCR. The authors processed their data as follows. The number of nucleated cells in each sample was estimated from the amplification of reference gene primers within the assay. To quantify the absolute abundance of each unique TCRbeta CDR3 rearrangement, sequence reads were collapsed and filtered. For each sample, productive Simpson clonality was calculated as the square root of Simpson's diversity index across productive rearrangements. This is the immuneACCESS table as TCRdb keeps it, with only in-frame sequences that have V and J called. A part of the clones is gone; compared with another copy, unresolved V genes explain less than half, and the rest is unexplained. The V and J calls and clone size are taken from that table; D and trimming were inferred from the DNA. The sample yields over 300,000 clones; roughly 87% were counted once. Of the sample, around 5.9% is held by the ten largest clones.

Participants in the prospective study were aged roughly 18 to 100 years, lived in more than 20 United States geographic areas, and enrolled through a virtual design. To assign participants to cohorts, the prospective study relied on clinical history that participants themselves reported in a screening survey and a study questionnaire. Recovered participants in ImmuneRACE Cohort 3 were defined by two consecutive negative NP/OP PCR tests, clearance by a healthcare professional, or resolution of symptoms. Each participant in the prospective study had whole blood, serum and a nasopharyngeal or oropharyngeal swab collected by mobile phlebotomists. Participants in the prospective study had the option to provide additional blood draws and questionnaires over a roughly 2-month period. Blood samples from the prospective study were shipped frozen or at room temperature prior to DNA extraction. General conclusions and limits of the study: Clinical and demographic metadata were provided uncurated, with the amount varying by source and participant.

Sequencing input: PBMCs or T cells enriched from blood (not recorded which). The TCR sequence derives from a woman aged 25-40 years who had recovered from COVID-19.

The nucleotide sequence reads TGTGCCTGGAGTCGCGCGACAGGGGGGGGTAATTCACCCCTCCACTTT. Its protein reads: CAWSRATGGGNSPLHF. Recombination connected TRBV30 to TRBJ1-6; 9 bases in the junction line up with TRBD1. Unmatched junction bases come to 8, with V trimmed by 2 bases and J by 6 bases. CDR1 and CDR2 are drawn from the germline V gene (reference sequence): GTSNPN, SVGIG. The CDR3 has 16 amino acids, counting the end cysteine and phenylalanine. Of all the DNA, just the CDR3 is kept, 48 bases in frame from base 1.